A selection of T cell receptor beta chains follows, all from one sample in a study of blood T cell repertoires in COVID-19. Sequenced by immunoSEQ multiplex PCR; TCRdb stores in-frame clones only, minus some. The sample lists about 140,000 clones, 77% seen once, with about 9.4% in the top ten. Sample: peripheral blood. These receptors originate from a woman between 45 and 60 years old with active or convalescent COVID-19. The CDR3 runs from the conserved cysteine through the conserved F or W. A D gene is named only where the DNA matches it firmly. Where a row states a size, it is once, few, many or the class of an expanded clone; other rows omit it.

V,size,J,D,CDR3,DNA
TRBV28,once,TRBJ2-7,TRBD2,CASMGLAATSSYEQYF,TGTGCCAGCATGGGACTAGCGGCCACCAGCTCCTACGAGCAGTACTTC
TRBV19,few,TRBJ2-1,TRBD1,CASSLTGTGGIDEQFF,TGTGCCAGTAGTTTGACCGGGACAGGGGGGATTGATGAGCAGTTCTTC
TRBV2,NA,TRBJ2-5,TRBD1,CASRGQGRETQYF,TGTGCCAGCAGGGGACAGGGGAGGGAGACCCAGTACTTC
TRBV5-1,NA,TRBJ2-7,TRBD1,CASSVRDSAYEQYF,TGCGCCAGCAGCGTCCGGGACAGTGCCTACGAGCAGTACTTC
TRBV6-2/TRBV6-3,NA,TRBJ2-1,TRBD2,CASSRSGSLSYNEQFF,TGTGCCAGCAGTCGTAGCGGGAGTCTCTCCTACAATGAGCAGTTCTTC
TRBV20-1,NA,TRBJ1-4,NA,CSAPLGEKLFF,TGCAGTGCCCCACTGGGCGAAAAACTGTTTTTT
TRBV27,few,TRBJ2-3,TRBD1,CASSLSRGQGPSTDTQYF,TGTGCCAGCAGTTTATCGAGGGGACAGGGACCTAGCACAGATACGCAGTATTTT
TRBV5-1,NA,TRBJ1-1,NA,CASSLASIRGSNTEAFF,TGCGCCAGCAGCTTGGCCTCGATAAGGGGCTCGAACACTGAAGCTTTCTTT
TRBV27,NA,TRBJ2-3,NA,CASSLWMGSSGTDTQYF,TGTGCCAGCAGTTTATGGATGGGTTCCTCAGGGACAGATACGCAGTATTTT
TRBV9,NA,TRBJ2-2,NA,CASSIDWRGNTGELFF,TGTGCCAGCAGCATAGATTGGCGGGGAAACACCGGGGAGCTGTTTTTT
TRBV19,NA,TRBJ1-5,NA,CASSIRGRDQPQHF,TGTGCCAGTAGTATTAGAGGGAGGGATCAGCCCCAGCATTTT
TRBV7-8,NA,TRBJ2-7,TRBD1,CASSLRGQSYEQYF,TGTGCCAGCAGCTTACGGGGACAGTCCTACGAGCAGTACTTC
TRBV7-2,NA,TRBJ2-7,TRBD2,CASSMTAGVFGEQYF,TGTGCCAGCAGCATGACGGCGGGAGTGTTTGGCGAGCAGTACTTC
TRBV2,NA,TRBJ2-3,NA,CASLQGGGTDTQYF,TGTGCCAGCCTCCAGGGGGGCGGCACAGATACGCAGTATTTT
TRBV29-1,once,TRBJ1-2,TRBD1,CSVDRGRDGYTF,TGCAGCGTTGACAGGGGGCGCGATGGCTACACCTTC
TRBV7-2,NA,TRBJ2-1,NA,CASSLRQAGNEQFF,TGTGCCAGCAGCTTACGACAGGCTGGGAATGAGCAGTTCTTC
TRBV5-1,NA,TRBJ1-2,NA,CASSLVGGQNGYTF,TGCGCCAGCAGCTTGGTGGGGGGTCAGAATGGCTACACCTTC
TRBV27,NA,TRBJ2-1,NA,CASSLSGIGVAYNEQFF,TGTGCCAGCAGTTTATCGGGGATCGGGGTGGCATACAATGAGCAGTTCTTC
TRBV14,NA,TRBJ1-2,TRBD1,CASSFRQGYGYTF,TGTGCCAGCAGCTTTCGACAGGGATATGGCTACACCTTC
TRBV10-3,NA,TRBJ1-2,TRBD1,CAISRGTGGNYGYTF,TGTGCCATCAGCAGAGGGACAGGGGGGAACTATGGCTACACCTTC
TRBV9,NA,TRBJ1-1,NA,CASSAGRVGEAFF,TGTGCCAGCAGCGCCGGGAGGGTGGGTGAAGCTTTCTTT
TRBV11-2,few,TRBJ1-1,NA,CASSLGGASTPVEAFF,TGTGCCAGCAGCTTAGGCGGCGCGTCTACACCGGTTGAAGCTTTCTTT
TRBV12-5,once,TRBJ2-2,NA,CASGLVREPQTYTGELFF,TGTGCTAGTGGTTTGGTACGGGAGCCACAGACCTACACCGGGGAGCTGTTTTTT
TRBV5-4,NA,TRBJ2-3,NA,CASSQTGTDTQYF,TGTGCCAGCAGCCAAACAGGGACAGATACGCAGTATTTT
TRBV27,NA,TRBJ1-2,NA,CASSYRANYGYTF,TGTGCCAGCAGTTACAGGGCTAACTATGGCTACACCTTC
TRBV7-8,NA,TRBJ2-7,TRBD2,CASSLASGTYEQYF,TGTGCCAGCAGCTTAGCTAGCGGGACCTACGAGCAGTACTTC
TRBV29-1,once,TRBJ2-3,TRBD2,CSGGTSGRPTDTQYF,TGCAGCGGCGGGACTAGCGGGAGGCCCACAGATACGCAGTATTTT
TRBV19,NA,TRBJ1-1,NA,CASSLGYNTEAFF,TGTGCCAGTAGCCTGGGCTATAACACTGAAGCTTTCTTT
TRBV6-6,NA,TRBJ2-7,TRBD2,CASSPEGLAGDEQYF,TGTGCCAGCAGTCCAGAGGGACTAGCGGGGGACGAGCAGTACTTC
TRBV15,NA,TRBJ2-1,NA,CATSRAIEQFF,TGTGCCACCAGCAGAGCAATTGAGCAGTTCTTC
TRBV30,NA,TRBJ2-1,NA,CAWRNWNEQFF,TGTGCCTGGAGAAACTGGAATGAGCAGTTCTTC
TRBV12-3/TRBV12-4,NA,TRBJ2-7,NA,CASSLRLGGEQYF,TGTGCCAGCAGTTTGCGTTTAGGGGGCGAGCAGTACTTC
TRBV6-5,once,TRBJ1-2,TRBD1,CASSFTGGPLGGYTF,TGTGCCAGCAGTTTTACAGGGGGCCCTCTGGGTGGCTACACCTTC
TRBV4-3,NA,TRBJ1-6,NA,CASSGTGGSNSPLHF,TGCGCCAGCAGCGGAACGGGGGGCTCCAATTCACCCCTCCACTTT
TRBV7-9,NA,TRBJ2-1,NA,CASSLVRGGSEQFF,TGTGCCAGCAGCTTAGTTAGAGGTGGGAGCGAGCAGTTCTTC
TRBV4-3,NA,TRBJ2-1,NA,CASNRSGYNEQFF,TGCGCCAGCAACCGTAGCGGCTACAATGAGCAGTTCTTC
TRBV24-1,NA,TRBJ2-1,NA,CATSDPTGSYNEQFF,TGTGCCACCAGTGACCCGACTGGCTCCTACAATGAGCAGTTCTTC
TRBV29-1,NA,TRBJ2-7,TRBD1,CSVLTGHTYEQYF,TGCAGCGTGTTGACAGGGCACACCTACGAGCAGTACTTC
TRBV5-5,NA,TRBJ1-6,NA,CASSGLGTDNSPLHF,TGTGCCAGCAGCGGACTTGGTACCGATAATTCACCCCTCCACTTT
TRBV11-3,NA,TRBJ2-2,TRBD1,CASSLVGTANTGELFF,TGTGCCAGCAGCTTAGTTGGGACAGCGAACACCGGGGAGCTGTTTTTT
TRBV9,NA,TRBJ2-5,NA,CASSVGTNQETQYF,TGTGCCAGCAGCGTAGGAACAAACCAAGAGACCCAGTACTTC
TRBV2,NA,TRBJ1-4,TRBD1,CASTLDRGRDEKLFF,TGTGCCAGTACACTGGACAGGGGGCGGGATGAAAAACTGTTTTTT
TRBV20-1,NA,TRBJ2-1,NA,CSASRESSYNEQFF,TGCAGTGCTAGTCGGGAGAGCTCCTACAATGAGCAGTTCTTC
TRBV5-6,NA,TRBJ2-1,TRBD1,CASSTGQKLFSYNEQFF,TGTGCCAGCAGCACGGGACAGAAACTATTCTCCTACAATGAGCAGTTCTTC
TRBV2,NA,TRBJ2-1,NA,CASGGASPYNEQFF,TGTGCCAGCGGGGGGGCTAGCCCTTACAATGAGCAGTTCTTC
TRBV7-8,NA,TRBJ2-1,NA,CASSLGVAGASREQFF,TGTGCCAGCAGCTTAGGGGTGGCGGGGGCTTCGCGTGAGCAGTTCTTC
TRBV5-1,NA,TRBJ2-7,TRBD1,CASSLATGFTYEQYF,TGCGCCAGCAGCTTGGCGACAGGGTTTACCTACGAGCAGTACTTC
TRBV4-3,NA,TRBJ2-7,NA,CASSQARGTGSGEQYF,TGCGCCAGCAGCCAAGCCCGCGGCACGGGGAGTGGCGAGCAGTACTTC
TRBV16,NA,TRBJ2-1,NA,CASSHSSLLSYNEQFF,TGTGCCAGCAGCCACTCTTCTCTCCTCTCCTACAATGAGCAGTTCTTC
TRBV6-5,NA,TRBJ2-5,NA,CASSYKIAETQYF,TGTGCCAGCAGTTACAAAATAGCAGAGACCCAGTACTTC
TRBV18,NA,TRBJ2-3,TRBD2,CASSPPGPAGYTDTQYF,TGTGCCAGCTCACCACCGGGCCCAGCGGGGTACACAGATACGCAGTATTTT
TRBV7-6,NA,TRBJ2-3,NA,CASSLVYTDTQYF,TGTGCCAGCAGCTTAGTTTACACAGATACGCAGTATTTT
TRBV5-5,NA,TRBJ1-1,NA,CASSLGLGNTEAFF,TGTGCCAGCAGCTTGGGACTCGGGAACACTGAAGCTTTCTTT
TRBV7-2,few,TRBJ1-2,TRBD1,CASSLAVRTGTRNYGYTF,TGTGCCAGCAGCTTAGCCGTTAGGACAGGAACACGTAACTATGGCTACACCTTC
TRBV27,NA,TRBJ1-6,NA,CASSPQGTGSPLHF,TGTGCCAGCAGCCCACAGGGCACGGGTTCACCCCTCCACTTT
TRBV30,NA,TRBJ2-2,TRBD2,CAWNSGGAPGELFF,TGTGCCTGGAACAGCGGGGGGGCTCCCGGGGAGCTGTTTTTT
TRBV3-1/TRBV3-2,few,TRBJ2-2,NA,CASSPRLDGTGELFF,TGTGCCAGCAGCCCCCGGCTAGATGGCACCGGGGAGCTGTTTTTT